Listed here are 25 T cell receptor beta chains from one sample, sequenced in a study of OX40 agonist ivuxolimab in advanced cancers. Clones were sequenced by immunoSEQ multiplex PCR, and TCRdb holds only the in-frame ones, with some missing. In the table there are some 41,000 clones, around 90% of which are singletons. The source was CD4+ or CD8+ T cells sorted from blood, collected in a trial of the OX40 agonist ivuxolimab. The receptors were sampled from an adult with an advanced solid tumor such as melanoma, head and neck, liver or kidney cancer.

CDR3 bases: TGTGCCAGCGTTGGTGACAGGGGAAGGTACGAGCAGTACTTC. It encodes CASVGDRGRYEQYF. The J gene is TRBJ2-7, the V gene TRBV2, with 8 bases matching TRBD1. Germline lookup yields CDR1 SNHLY and CDR2 FYNNEI. The CDR3 extends over 14 amino acids. With V trimmed by 8 bases and J by 4 bases, 10 bases remained unmatched.

The rearrangement joins TRBV7-9 to TRBJ2-2; D may correspond to TRBD1 or TRBD2 (5 bases each). The CDR3 is 16 residues long. The V end was cut by 5 bases, the J end by 5 bases, with 18 bases between. Germline V gene lookup returns CDR1 SEHNR and CDR2 FQNEAQ (reference sequence). The CDR3 DNA follows: TGTGCCAGCAGCCAAGGGACGTTTGGGGAAACCGGGGAGCTGTTTTTT. It specifies CASSQGTFGETGELFF.

This clone occurred a few times. The chain carries TRBV5-1 and TRBJ2-5; no firm D call. Germline-derived CDR1 and CDR2 are SGHRS and YFSETQ. Trimming removed 0 bases from V and 1 base from J, with 10 bases in between. The CDR3 loop spans 15 amino acids. CDR3 in amino acids: CASSLGSPVQETQYF. The CDR3 DNA follows: TGCGCCAGCAGCTTGGGCAGTCCAGTCCAAGAGACCCAGTACTTC.

V and J are TRBV6-5 and TRBJ2-7, with 7 bases identical to TRBD2. The CDR3 sequence is 13 residues long. With V trimmed by 5 bases and J by 2 bases, 3 bases remained unmatched. From germline, CDR1 is MNHEY and CDR2 SVGAGI. CDR3 bases: TGTGCCAGCAGTCGCCTAGCGGCCTACGAGCAGTACTTC. Its protein product is CASSRLAAYEQYF.

The chain has TRBV5-1 and TRBJ2-2; TRBD1 aligns across 7 bases. V shed 4 bases, J shed 5 bases, and the junction held 5 bases outside the gene matches. The CDR3 is 14 amino acids. Germline V gene lookup returns CDR1 SGHRS and CDR2 YFSETQ. In nucleotides, the CDR3 is TGCGCCAGCAGCCAGACAGGGTTTACCGGGGAGCTGTTTTTT. Translation: CASSQTGFTGELFF.

Note on this clone: A junction boundary mismatches the germline segment, possibly from a read error. The chain is built from TRBV6-1 and TRBJ2-3; D is tentatively TRBD1 or TRBD2 (6 bases each). CDR1 is MNHNS and CDR2 is SASEGT in the germline V gene. The CDR3 spans 13 residues. The CDR3 nucleotides are TGTGCCACCAGTGGGGGGCGCACAGATACGCAGTATTTT. Translated, it gives CATSGGRTDTQYF.

As to this clone: The junction departs from germline at one end; a sequencing error may be responsible. V and J are TRBV7-7 and TRBJ2-5, with 9 bases aligning to TRBD1. Germline V gene data show CDR1 as SSHAT and CDR2 as FNYEAQ (reference sequence). The CDR3 covers 15 residues. CDR3 sequence (DNA): TGTGCTAGCAGCTTAGGGGACAGGGCCCCAGAGACCCAGTACTTC. It is translated as CASSLGDRAPETQYF.

The gene calls are TRBV19 and TRBJ2-1; D is unresolved. Germline V lookup: CDR1 LNHDA, CDR2 SQIVND (reference sequence). The CDR3 spans 15 residues. Trimming pared 1 base from V and 3 bases from J, leaving 10 bases between. The CDR3 loop is CASSIGQSLYNEQFF. In DNA, the CDR3 is TGTGCCAGTAGTATAGGCCAGTCCCTCTACAATGAGCAGTTCTTC. Supplemented by reference TRBV19 and TRBJ2-1, the full variable domain reads DGGITQSPKYLFRKEGQNVTLSCEQNLNHDAMYWYRQDPGQGLRLIYYSQIVNDFQKGDIAEGYSVSREKKESFPLTVTSAQKNPTAFYLCASSIGQSLYNEQFFGPGTRLTVL.

The gene calls are TRBV19 and TRBJ2-7, with D possibly being TRBD1 or TRBD2 (5 bases each). This CDR3 has 15 residues. Per the germline V gene, CDR1 is LNHDA and CDR2 is SQIVND (reference sequence). Trimming removed 4 bases from V and 6 bases from J, with 19 bases in between. CDR3 nucleotide sequence: TGTGCCAGTAGTACCCTTGCAGGGACGGGTTCCGAGCAGTACTTC. This sequence encodes CASSTLAGTGSEQYF.

This chain joins TRBV21-1 and TRBJ2-6; TRBD1, as called in the table, went unchecked against the DNA. TRBV21-1 is listed as a pseudogene. The CDR3 contains 14 residues. The CDR3 DNA sequence: TGTGCCAAATTGACAGACTCTGGGGCCAACGTCCTGACTTTC. It translates to CAKLTDSGANVLTF.

The chain employs TRBV10-1 and TRBJ2-3; D is possibly TRBD2 (5 bases). Germline V CDR1 and CDR2: WNHNN, SYGVQD (reference sequence). The V end was cut by 4 bases, the J end by 0 bases, with 11 bases between. The CDR3 is made up of 15 amino acids. The CDR3 DNA sequence: TGCGCCAGCAGTGTTGGCGGGCCGAGCACAGATACGCAGTATTTT. This sequence encodes CASSVGGPSTDTQYF.

The rearrangement joins TRBV7-9 to TRBJ2-2, with D perhaps matching TRBD1 or TRBD2 (5 bases each). V was cut by 7 bases and J by 4 bases, with 19 bases left in between. Per the germline V gene, CDR1 is SEHNR and CDR2 is FQNEAQ (reference sequence). The CDR3 totals 16 residues. CDR3 in DNA: TGTGCCAGCAAACCAGGCTCGGGGCCTAGCACCGGGGAGCTGTTTTTT. As protein: CASKPGSGPSTGELFF.

This chain uses TRBV5-1 with TRBJ1-5; 8 bases map to TRBD1. The ends lost 4 bases at V and 8 bases at J; junction bases unmatched: 8. Per germline, CDR1 SGHRS and CDR2 YFSETQ. This CDR3 has 14 amino acids. The CDR3 bases are TGCGCCAGCAGCCCCGGACAGGGTTTAGAGCCCCAGCATTTT. As protein: CASSPGQGLEPQHF.

The V call is TRBV19, the J call TRBJ2-1; 7 nucleotides line up with TRBD2. After removal of 5 bases from V and 6 bases from J, the junction contained 13 bases not matched to a gene. CDR1 and CDR2 (germline): LNHDA, SQIVND (reference sequence). The CDR3 has 16 residues. The DNA of the CDR3 is TGTGCCAGTAGTCTGGTGGCCGGGAGGCCGCTCAATGAGCAGTTCTTC. Translating it yields CASSLVAGRPLNEQFF.

This clone was seen only once. The chain carries TRBV5-1 and TRBJ2-3; D gene unclear. Deletions cut 0 bases from V and 2 bases from J, with 10 bases between. The CDR3 extends over 15 amino acids. From germline, CDR1 is SGHRS and CDR2 YFSETQ. CDR3 protein: CASSLGRATTDTQYF. In DNA form, the CDR3 reads TGCGCCAGCAGCTTGGGGCGCGCCACCACAGATACGCAGTATTTT.

This clone has a single count. J is TRBJ2-3 and V is TRBV19; 9 nucleotides align to TRBD2. This CDR3 is 16 amino acids long. V shed 6 bases, J shed 6 bases, and the junction held 13 bases outside the gene matches. Germline CDR1 LNHDA, CDR2 SQIVND (reference sequence). The CDR3 sequence is CASRGPPAGGRDTQYF. The DNA for the CDR3 is TGTGCCAGTAGAGGGCCTCCGGCGGGAGGGAGGGATACGCAGTATTTT. The variable domain in full, completed from reference TRBV19 and TRBJ2-3, reads DGGITQSPKYLFRKEGQNVTLSCEQNLNHDAMYWYRQDPGQGLRLIYYSQIVNDFQKGDIAEGYSVSREKKESFPLTVTSAQKNPTAFYLCASRGPPAGGRDTQYFGPGTRLTVL.

J is TRBJ1-1 and V is TRBV9; no firm D call. The V end lost 4 bases, the J end lost 0 bases, and 7 bases lay between the germline ends. This CDR3 has 13 amino acids. Germline V CDR1 and CDR2: SGDLS, YYNGEE. For the CDR3, the DNA is TGTGCCAGCAGCTTTAAGATGAACACTGAAGCTTTCTTT. Its translation is CASSFKMNTEAFF.

The gene calls are TRBV11-2 and TRBJ2-7; no definite D call. The CDR3 runs 14 residues. Germline V gene data show CDR1 as SGHAT and CDR2 as FQNNGV. The germline V and J ends were trimmed by 5 bases and 2 bases, with 13 bases remaining between them. This chain's CDR3 is CASSPPGLPYEQYF. The CDR3, as DNA: TGTGCCAGCAGCCCCCCGGGTTTACCCTACGAGCAGTACTTC.

The V gene is TRBV27, the J gene TRBJ2-7; TRBD1 might be the D (6 bases). Germline lookup yields CDR1 MNHEY and CDR2 SMNVEV (reference sequence). Trimming removed 5 bases from V and 2 bases from J, with 13 bases in between. This CDR3 comprises 14 residues. DNA of the CDR3: TGTGCCAGCAGTCGGACCCGGACAGCCTACGAGCAGTACTTC. It translates to CASSRTRTAYEQYF.

This rearrangement joins TRBV10-2 to TRBJ1-2; D remains unclear. CDR1 is WSHSY and CDR2 is SAAADI in the germline V gene. Between the trimmed V and J ends, which lost 7 bases and 6 bases, there was a span of 15 bases. This CDR3 spans 13 amino acids. CDR3 amino acids: CASTRSLGDGYTF. In DNA form, the CDR3 reads TGCGCCAGCACTCGATCGCTGGGCGATGGCTACACCTTC.

The CDR3 coding sequence is TGCGCCAGCAGCAATGGACAGGGCTACGGCTACACCTTC. The encoded protein is CASSNGQGYGYTF. The chain uses TRBV5-1 and TRBJ1-2, with 8 positions matching TRBD1. The length of the CDR3 is 13 residues. J gave up 8 bases and V 4 bases, and 7 bases lay outside the gene matches. CDR1 and CDR2 (germline): SGHRS, YFSETQ.

The chain uses TRBV28 and TRBJ2-4; D assignment may be TRBD1 or TRBD2 (5 bases each). Trimming stripped 5 bases from V and 6 bases from J, with 20 bases between. The germline V gene has CDR1 MDHEN and CDR2 SYDVKM. The CDR3 is 16 amino acids. The CDR3 here is CASSPPTGKGGNIQYF. CDR3 nucleotide sequence: TGTGCCAGCAGTCCACCCACAGGAAAAGGAGGAAACATTCAGTACTTC.

About this clone itself: At the DNA level, this CDR3 is encoded by other sequences in the same sample as well. The gene calls are TRBV6-1 and TRBJ2-3, with D unclear. The CDR3 sequence is 14 residues long. From germline, CDR1 is MNHNS and CDR2 SASEGT. The V and J ends lost 5 bases and 1 base respectively, with 10 bases between them. CDR3 region: CASSPLRGTDTQYF. The CDR3 region has the DNA TGTGCCAGCAGTCCTCTCCGGGGCACAGATACGCAGTATTTT.

About this clone: The junction departs from germline at one end; a sequencing error may be responsible. This sequence joins TRBV7-9 and TRBJ2-6; D perhaps matches TRBD2 (6 bases). Germline values: CDR1 SEHNR, CDR2 FQNEAQ (reference sequence). The CDR3 is 17 residues long. For the CDR3, the DNA is TGTGCCAGCAGCCTAGCGACACCTAGCTCTGGGGCCAACGTCCTGACTTTC. This codes for CASSLATPSSGANVLTF.

The gene calls are TRBV19 and TRBJ1-2; no definite D call. Trimming stripped 6 bases from V and 5 bases from J, with 7 bases between. CDR3 size: 11 residues. Per germline, CDR1 LNHDA and CDR2 SQIVND (reference sequence). The CDR3 here is CASRKLYGYTF. The CDR3 bases are TGTGCCAGTAGGAAGTTATATGGCTACACCTTC.